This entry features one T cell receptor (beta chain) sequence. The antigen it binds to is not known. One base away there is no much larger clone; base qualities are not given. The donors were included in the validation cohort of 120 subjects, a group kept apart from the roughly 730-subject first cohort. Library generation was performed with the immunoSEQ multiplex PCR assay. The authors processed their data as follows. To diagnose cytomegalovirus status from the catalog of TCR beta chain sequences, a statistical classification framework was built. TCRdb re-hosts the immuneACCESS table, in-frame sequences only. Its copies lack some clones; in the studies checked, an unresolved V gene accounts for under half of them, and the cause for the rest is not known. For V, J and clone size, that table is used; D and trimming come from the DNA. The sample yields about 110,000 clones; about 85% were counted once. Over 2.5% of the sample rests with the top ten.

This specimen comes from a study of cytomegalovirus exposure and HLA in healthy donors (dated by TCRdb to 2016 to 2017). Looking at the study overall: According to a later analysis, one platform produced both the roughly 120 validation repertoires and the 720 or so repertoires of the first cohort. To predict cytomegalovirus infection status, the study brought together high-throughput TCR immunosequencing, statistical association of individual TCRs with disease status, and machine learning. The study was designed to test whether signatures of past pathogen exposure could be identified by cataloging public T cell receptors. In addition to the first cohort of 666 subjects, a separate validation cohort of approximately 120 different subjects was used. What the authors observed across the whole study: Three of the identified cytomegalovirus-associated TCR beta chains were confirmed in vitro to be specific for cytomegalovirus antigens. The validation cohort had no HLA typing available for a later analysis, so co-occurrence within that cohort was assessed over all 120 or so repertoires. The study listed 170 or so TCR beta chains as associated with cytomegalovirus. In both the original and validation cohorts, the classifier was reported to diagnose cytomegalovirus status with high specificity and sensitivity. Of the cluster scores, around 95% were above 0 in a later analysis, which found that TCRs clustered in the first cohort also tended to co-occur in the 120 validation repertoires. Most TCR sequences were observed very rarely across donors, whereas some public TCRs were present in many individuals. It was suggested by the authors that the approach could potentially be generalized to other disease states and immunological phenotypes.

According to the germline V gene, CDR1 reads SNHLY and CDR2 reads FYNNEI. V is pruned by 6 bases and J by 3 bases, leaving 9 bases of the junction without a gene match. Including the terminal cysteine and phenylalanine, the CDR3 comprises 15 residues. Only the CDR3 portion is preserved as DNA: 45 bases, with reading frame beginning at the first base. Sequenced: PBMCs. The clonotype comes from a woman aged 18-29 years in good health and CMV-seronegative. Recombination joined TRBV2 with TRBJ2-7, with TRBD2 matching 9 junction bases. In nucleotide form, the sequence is TGTGCCAGCAGCCGCCTCGCGGGGGGGAGCTACGAGCAGTACTTC. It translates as CASSRLAGGSYEQYF.